This T cell receptor (beta chain) was recovered during a study of T cell responses to AZD1222 COVID-19 vaccine. CDR3 length equals 16 residues. Sequencing used immunoSEQ multiplex PCR; TCRdb keeps in-frame clones, though not all of them. The table lists around 84,000 clones, roughly 83% of them singletons. This clone showed up just a few times. This chain uses TRBV21-1 with TRBJ2-4; TRBD1 was called by the table and not checked on the DNA. TRBV21-1 is a known pseudogene. The sample here was peripheral blood, taken on day 0 of AZD1222 vaccination. The origin of this receptor is an adult in good health. In DNA, the CDR3 is TGTGCCAGCAGCAAAGCGGAGACAGTAGGCAAAAACATTCAGTACTTC. Protein product: CASSKAETVGKNIQYF.